What follows are 3 T cell receptor beta chains derived from one specimen sequenced in a study of blood T cell repertoires in COVID-19. Libraries were prepared by immunoSEQ multiplex PCR; TCRdb keeps only in-frame clonotypes and omits some of them. This sample has 55,000 to 80,000 clones; roughly nine tenths occur once, and the top ten carry roughly 8.8%. Sequencing was performed on peripheral blood. The source of these receptors is a man aged 80 or over with acute or convalescent COVID-19.

This clone was found once. This rearrangement joins TRBV10-3 to TRBJ1-5; no definite D call. V shed 4 bases and J shed 6 bases, with 19 bases lying between them. Germline V gene lookup returns CDR1 ENHRY and CDR2 SYGVKD. The length of the CDR3 is 16 residues. CDR3 amino acids: CAISAGRGVGPQPQHF. CDR3 in DNA: TGTGCCATCAGTGCCGGACGGGGTGTCGGTCCTCAGCCCCAGCATTTT.

This clone has just one count. The chain uses TRBV3-1 (or the pseudogene TRBV3-2) and TRBJ1-3; D gene ambiguous. CDR1 is LGHDT and CDR2 is YNNKEL in the germline V gene (reference sequence). V shed 4 bases and J shed 7 bases, with 11 bases lying between them. The CDR3 covers 13 residues. Here the CDR3 reads CASSRELGNTIYF. CDR3 DNA: TGTGCCAGCAGCCGGGAGCTCGGGAACACCATATATTTT.

This clone was recorded a few times. The J gene is TRBJ2-7, the V gene TRBV5-1, with 7 bases matching TRBD2. The CDR3 is 12 amino acids. Unmatched junction bases numbered 5, after V lost 4 bases and J lost 7 bases. Germline V CDR1 and CDR2: SGHRS, YFSETQ. The CDR3 spells CASSPGGGEQYF. CDR3 in DNA: TGCGCCAGCAGCCCGGGGGGTGGAGAGCAGTACTTC.